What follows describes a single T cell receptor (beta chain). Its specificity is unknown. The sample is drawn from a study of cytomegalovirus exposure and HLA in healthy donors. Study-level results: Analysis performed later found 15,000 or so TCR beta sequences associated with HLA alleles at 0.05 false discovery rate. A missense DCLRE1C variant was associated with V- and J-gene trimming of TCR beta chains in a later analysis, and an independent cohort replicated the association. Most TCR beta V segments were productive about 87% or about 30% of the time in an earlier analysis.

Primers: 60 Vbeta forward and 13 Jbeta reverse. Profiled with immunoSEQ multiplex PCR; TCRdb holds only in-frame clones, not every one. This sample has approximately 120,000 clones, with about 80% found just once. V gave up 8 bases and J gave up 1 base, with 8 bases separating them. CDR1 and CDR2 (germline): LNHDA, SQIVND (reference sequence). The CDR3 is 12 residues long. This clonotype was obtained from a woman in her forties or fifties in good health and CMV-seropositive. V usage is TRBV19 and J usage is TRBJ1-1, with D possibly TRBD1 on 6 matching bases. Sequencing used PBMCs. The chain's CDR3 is CASLQGNTEAFF. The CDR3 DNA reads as TGTGCCAGTCTACAGGGGAACACTGAAGCTTTCTTT. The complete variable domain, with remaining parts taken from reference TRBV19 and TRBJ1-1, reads DGGITQSPKYLFRKEGQNVTLSCEQNLNHDAMYWYRQDPGQGLRLIYYSQIVNDFQKGDIAEGYSVSREKKESFPLTVTSAQKNPTAFYLCASLQGNTEAFFGQGTRLTVV.